These 20 T cell receptor beta chains originate from one sample sequenced in a study of cytomegalovirus exposure and HLA in healthy donors (dated by TCRdb to between 2016 and 2019). Library creation used the immunoSEQ multiplex PCR assay. A mixture of 60 forward primers for TCR Vbeta segments and 13 reverse primers for TCR Jbeta segments was used in the multiplex PCR. This is the immuneACCESS table as TCRdb keeps it, with only in-frame sequences that have V and J called. A part of the clones is gone; compared with another copy, unresolved V genes explain less than half, and the rest is unexplained. The sample table holds 210,000 or so clones, of which 85% to 90% were seen once. The top ten hold less than 1.2% of the sample. The material sequenced was PBMCs. The receptors here all came from a woman between 18 and 29 years old in good health and CMV-seronegative.

The genes are TRBV2 and TRBJ1-1, with D possibly TRBD1 on 6 matching bases. The CDR3 sequence is 14 residues long. Germline CDR1 SNHLY, CDR2 FYNNEI. Trimming pared 6 bases from V and 1 base from J, leaving 12 bases between. The CDR3 sequence: CASRGYRENTEAFF. CDR3 sequence (DNA): TGTGCCAGCAGGGGTTACAGGGAGAACACTGAAGCTTTCTTT.

The chain carries TRBV4-3 and TRBJ1-1; a weak D match, TRBD1 (5 bases). The V gene's germline CDR1 is LGHNA and CDR2 YSLEER. Deletions cut 4 bases from V and 5 bases from J, with 8 bases between. CDR3 length: 12 amino acids. CDR3 loop: CASSRGETEAFF. DNA of the CDR3: TGCGCCAGCAGCCGGGGGGAAACTGAAGCTTTCTTT.

As to this clone: A junction end diverges from the germline sequence, so it may reflect a read error. The DNA for the CDR3 is TGTGCCAGCAAGCTCTCACAGGTTATGAACACCAGGGAGCTGTTTTTT. Protein: CASKLSQVMNTRELFF. The rearrangement joins TRBV2 to TRBJ2-2, with D perhaps TRBD1 (5 bases). The V gene's germline CDR1 is SNHLY and CDR2 FYNNEI. CDR3 length: 16 residues.

The chain employs TRBV18 and TRBJ1-1; D not resolved. CDR1 is KGHSH and CDR2 is LQKENI in the germline V gene. Trimming cost V 2 bases and J 5 bases, with 15 bases left between them. This CDR3 has 15 amino acids. CDR3 coding DNA: TGTGCCAGCTCACCAGCTTCAACCGCCGCGACTGAAGCTTTCTTT. Encoded protein: CASSPASTAATEAFF. Together with reference TRBV18 and TRBJ1-1, the CDR3 gives the full variable domain: NAGVMQNPRHLVRRRGQEARLRCSPMKGHSHVYWYRQLPEEGLKFMVYLQKENIIDESGMPKERFSAEFPKEGPSILRIQQVVRGDSAAYFCASSPASTAATEAFFGQGTRLTVV.

The rearrangement uses TRBV7-9 and TRBJ2-7, with a weak D call TRBD1 (6 bases). The V gene's germline CDR1 is SEHNR and CDR2 FQNEAQ (reference sequence). The CDR3 spans 16 residues. The V and J ends lost 6 bases and 5 bases respectively, with 23 bases between them. CDR3 protein: CASRSLSTGPTHEQYF. The CDR3 DNA follows: TGTGCCAGCAGATCCCTTTCGACAGGACCCACCCACGAGCAGTACTTC.

The rearrangement links TRBV11-2 to TRBJ2-7; D is perhaps TRBD1 (6 bases). Trimming left V 1 base short and J 4 bases short, with 14 bases between. Germline V gene data show CDR1 as SGHAT and CDR2 as FQNNGV. The CDR3 has 15 residues. This CDR3 is CASSLGPGASYEQYF. CDR3 coding DNA: TGTGCCAGCAGCTTAGGGCCAGGGGCTAGTTACGAGCAGTACTTC.

This chain uses TRBV7-2 with TRBJ1-6; D remains unclear. CDR1 is SGHTA and CDR2 is FQGNSA in the germline V gene. V was shortened by 1 base and J by 10 bases, with 11 bases between the two germline ends. This CDR3 has 14 residues. The CDR3 sequence: CASSLGGFVSPLHF. CDR3 sequence (DNA): TGTGCCAGCAGCTTAGGCGGGTTTGTATCACCCCTCCACTTT.

The chain uses TRBV5-1 and TRBJ2-3, with TRBD2 as a possible D gene (5 bases). Per the germline V gene, CDR1 is SGHRS and CDR2 is YFSETQ. The ends were cut back, 0 bases at V and 4 bases at J, with 12 bases in the middle. This CDR3 region has 15 residues. CDR3 loop: CASSLAASRSDTQYF. The CDR3 coding sequence is TGCGCCAGCAGCTTGGCGGCTAGCAGGTCAGATACGCAGTATTTT.

The chain combines TRBV13 with TRBJ2-5, with 9 bases matching TRBD1. V dropped 4 bases and J dropped 5; count of bases not matched to a gene: 11. The CDR3 covers 16 residues. In germline, CDR1 is PRHDT, CDR2 FYEKMQ (reference sequence). The CDR3 sequence is CASSSPGQGREETQYF. DNA of the CDR3: TGTGCCAGCAGCTCGCCGGGACAGGGTAGGGAGGAGACCCAGTACTTC.

The J gene is TRBJ1-1, the V gene TRBV10-3; no definite D call. Germline V gene lookup returns CDR1 ENHRY and CDR2 SYGVKD. The CDR3 is 13 amino acids. Trimming took 0 bases from V and 7 from J, leaving 9 bases between them. CDR3 in amino acids: CAISESARHEAFF. The CDR3 DNA reads as TGTGCCATCAGTGAGTCGGCGCGGCATGAAGCTTTCTTT.

This rearrangement joins TRBV2 to TRBJ1-5, with 8 bases lining up with TRBD1. This CDR3 spans 14 amino acids. The V segment lost 8 bases and the J segment 7 bases; nucleotides outside the gene matches: 10. The V gene's germline CDR1 is SNHLY and CDR2 FYNNEI. The CDR3 loop reads CASVGQGEFQPQHF. CDR3 sequence (DNA): TGTGCCAGCGTCGGACAGGGTGAATTCCAGCCCCAGCATTTT.

This sequence joins TRBV10-3 and TRBJ2-5, with D perhaps matching TRBD2 (6 bases). Trimming cost V 1 base and J 1 base, with 10 bases left between them. CDR1 and CDR2 (germline): ENHRY, SYGVKD. CDR3 size: 15 residues. The CDR3 is CAISEFGLRQETQYF. CDR3 in DNA: TGTGCCATCAGTGAGTTTGGACTACGCCAAGAGACCCAGTACTTC.

The J gene is TRBJ1-1, the V gene TRBV7-9, with D tentatively TRBD1 (5 bases). The CDR3 is made up of 13 amino acids. Germline values: CDR1 SEHNR, CDR2 FQNEAQ (reference sequence). The V end lost 5 bases, the J end lost 4 bases, and 11 bases lay between the germline ends. The CDR3 protein is CASSEQVSTEAFF. The CDR3 DNA is TGTGCCAGCAGCGAACAGGTTAGCACTGAAGCTTTCTTT. Full variable domain (rest looked up from reference TRBV7-9 and TRBJ1-1): DTGVSQNPRHKITKRGQNVTFRCDPISEHNRLYWYRQTLGQGPEFLTYFQNEAQLEKSRLLSDRFSAERPKGSFSTLEIQRTEQGDSAMYLCASSEQVSTEAFFGQGTRLTVV.

The chain joins TRBV25-1 to TRBJ2-5; a weak D match, TRBD2 (6 bases). Gene TRBJ2-7 matches the end of the DNA better, so the J call may be wrong. There are 14 residues in the CDR3. Germline values: CDR1 MGHDK, CDR2 SYGVNS. CDR3 sequence: CASSSGTSFYEQYF. Written as DNA, the CDR3 is TGTGCCAGCAGCTCAGGGACTTCTTTCTACGAGCAGTACTTC.

The gene calls are TRBV4-3 and TRBJ1-4, with 7 positions matching TRBD1. The CDR3 totals 15 residues. CDR1 is LGHNA, CDR2 YSLEER, per germline. V trimming: 4 bases; J trimming: 5 bases; junction bases outside the gene matches: 7. CDR3: CASSRLTGKNEKLFF. CDR3 nucleotide sequence: TGCGCCAGCAGCCGCCTGACAGGGAAAAATGAAAAACTGTTTTTT.

This chain joins TRBV6-5 and TRBJ2-7; 7 bases fit TRBD2. Germline loops: CDR1 MNHEY, CDR2 SVGAGI. The V gene end was trimmed by 4 bases and the J gene end by 6 bases; junction bases not matched to a gene: 6. CDR3 size: 13 residues. The CDR3 nucleotides read TGTGCCAGCAGTTTCAGACTAGCCAGCGAGCAGTACTTC. Protein product: CASSFRLASEQYF.

The chain recombines TRBV11-3 with TRBJ1-1; D is ambiguous. CDR1 is SGHNT and CDR2 is YENEEA in the germline V gene. This CDR3 is built from 12 residues. V lost 5 bases to trimming and J lost 4 bases, with 8 bases between them. The CDR3 reads CASSPTVTEAFF. The CDR3 coding sequence is TGTGCCAGCAGCCCGACTGTCACTGAAGCTTTCTTT. Looking up the rest from reference TRBV11-3 and TRBJ1-1 gives the full variable domain: EAGVVQSPRYKIIEKKQPVAFWCNPISGHNTLYWYLQNLGQGPELLIRYENEEAVDDSQLPKDRFSAERLKGVDSTLKIQPAELGDSAVYLCASSPTVTEAFFGQGTRLTVV.

This chain links TRBV11-2 with TRBJ1-2; D might be TRBD1 (6 bases). This CDR3 has 14 residues. The germline CDR1 and CDR2 sequences are SGHAT and FQNNGV. V was cut by 2 bases and J by 8 bases, with 15 bases left in between. CDR3 DNA sequence: TGTGCCAGCAGCTTACAGGGGCTCACTGTGGGCTACACCTTC. It is translated as CASSLQGLTVGYTF.

The chain combines TRBV6-5 with TRBJ1-1, with 9 positions matching TRBD1. Germline CDR1 reads MNHEY; CDR2 reads SVGAGI. Trimming cost V 3 bases and J 11 bases; bases outside gene matches: 7. The CDR3 extends over 13 amino acids. This chain's CDR3 is CASSYAAGQGAFF. Here the CDR3 DNA reads TGTGCCAGCAGTTATGCTGCCGGACAGGGGGCTTTCTTT.

This clone was detected only once. The V and J genes are TRBV2 and TRBJ1-5; a weak D match, TRBD1 (5 bases). Looked up from germline, CDR1 is SNHLY and CDR2 is FYNNEI. The CDR3 contains 15 residues. V dropped 5 bases and J dropped 5 bases, with 16 bases sitting between them. The CDR3 loop is CASSLTLGGDQPQHF. The DNA of the CDR3 is TGTGCCAGCAGTCTTACGTTGGGGGGAGATCAGCCCCAGCATTTT.